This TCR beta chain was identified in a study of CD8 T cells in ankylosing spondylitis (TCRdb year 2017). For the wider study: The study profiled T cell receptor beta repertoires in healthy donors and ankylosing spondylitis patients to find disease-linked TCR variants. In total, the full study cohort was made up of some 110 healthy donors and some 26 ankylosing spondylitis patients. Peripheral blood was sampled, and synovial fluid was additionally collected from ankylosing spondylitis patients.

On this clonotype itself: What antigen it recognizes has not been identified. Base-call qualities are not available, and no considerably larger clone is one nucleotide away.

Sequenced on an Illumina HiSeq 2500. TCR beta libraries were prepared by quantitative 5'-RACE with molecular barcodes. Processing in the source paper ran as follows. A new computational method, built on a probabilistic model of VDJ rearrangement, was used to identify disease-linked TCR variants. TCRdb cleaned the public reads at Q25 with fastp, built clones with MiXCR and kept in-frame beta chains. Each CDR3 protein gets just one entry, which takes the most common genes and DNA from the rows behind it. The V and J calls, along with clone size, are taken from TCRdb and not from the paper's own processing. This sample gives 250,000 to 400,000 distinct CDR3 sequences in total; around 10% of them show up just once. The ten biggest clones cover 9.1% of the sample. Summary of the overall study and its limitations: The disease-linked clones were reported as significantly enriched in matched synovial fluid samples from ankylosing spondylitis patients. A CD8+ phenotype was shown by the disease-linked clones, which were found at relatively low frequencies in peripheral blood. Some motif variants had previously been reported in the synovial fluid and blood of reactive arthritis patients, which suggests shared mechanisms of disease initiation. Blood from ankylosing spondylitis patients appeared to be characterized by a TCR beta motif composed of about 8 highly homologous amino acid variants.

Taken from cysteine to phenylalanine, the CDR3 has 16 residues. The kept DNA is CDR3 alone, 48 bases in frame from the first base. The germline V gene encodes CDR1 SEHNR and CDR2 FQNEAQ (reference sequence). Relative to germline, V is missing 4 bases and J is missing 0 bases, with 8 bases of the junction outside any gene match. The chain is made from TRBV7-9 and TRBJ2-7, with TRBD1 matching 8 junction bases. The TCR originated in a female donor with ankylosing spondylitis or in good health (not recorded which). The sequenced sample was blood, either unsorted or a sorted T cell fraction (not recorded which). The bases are TGTGCCAGCAGCTCTACAGGGGGACCGAGCTCCTACGAGCAGTACTTC. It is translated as CASSSTGGPSSYEQYF.